This TCR beta chain was documented in a study of T-cell reconstitution after alpha-beta-depleted transplantation in children. Study-wide results and limits: The study reportedly traced alpha-beta T cells about two months after transplant to several hundred expanded graft clones. Where some patients showed high TCRbeta diversity at day 60, it came from recipient T cells and thymic progenitors that had survived. Newly made T cells mostly supplied T-cell counts and diversity one year after transplant.

This CDR3 spans 14 amino acids. Looked up from germline, CDR1 is MGHDK and CDR2 is SYGVNS. V was clipped by 4 bases and J by 8 bases; unmatched bases: 9. During its preparation, the TCRbeta library received unique molecular identifiers. A single record per CDR3 protein comes from TCRdb applying MiXCR to the PCR reads. This sample has more than 200,000 distinct CDR3 sequences, with around 9.2% found just once. A word on this clonotype: Its antigen remains unknown.

The specimen comprised PBMCs, mostly from graft donor cells, sampled 360 days after TCRalphabeta/CD19-depleted stem cell transplant. The clonotype originates from a male patient under 10 years old who had a stem cell transplant for acute myeloid leukemia, so the T cells may come from the graft donor. The chain carries TRBV25-1 and TRBJ1-2; 8 positions match TRBD1. Written as DNA, the CDR3 is TGTGCCAGCAGTGGTCCCAGGGGGCAGGAAGGCTACACCTTC. It encodes CASSGPRGQEGYTF.